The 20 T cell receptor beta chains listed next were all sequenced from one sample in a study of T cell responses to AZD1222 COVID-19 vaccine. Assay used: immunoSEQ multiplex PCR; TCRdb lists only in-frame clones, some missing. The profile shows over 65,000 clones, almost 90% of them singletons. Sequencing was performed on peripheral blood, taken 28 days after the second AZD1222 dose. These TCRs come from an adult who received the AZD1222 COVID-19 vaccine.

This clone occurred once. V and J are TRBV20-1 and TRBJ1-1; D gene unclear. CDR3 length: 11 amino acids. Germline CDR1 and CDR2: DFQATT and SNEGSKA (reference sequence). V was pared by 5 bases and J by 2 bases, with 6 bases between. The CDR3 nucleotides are TGCAGTGCTCACAAAAACACTGAAGCTTTCTTT. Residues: CSAHKNTEAFF.

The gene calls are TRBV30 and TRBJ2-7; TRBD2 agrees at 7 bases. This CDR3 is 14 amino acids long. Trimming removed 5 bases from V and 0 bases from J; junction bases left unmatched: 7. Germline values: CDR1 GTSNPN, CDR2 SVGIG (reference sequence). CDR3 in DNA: TGTGCCTGGGGTAGCGGGCTTAGCTCCTACGAGCAGTACTTC. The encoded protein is CAWGSGLSSYEQYF.

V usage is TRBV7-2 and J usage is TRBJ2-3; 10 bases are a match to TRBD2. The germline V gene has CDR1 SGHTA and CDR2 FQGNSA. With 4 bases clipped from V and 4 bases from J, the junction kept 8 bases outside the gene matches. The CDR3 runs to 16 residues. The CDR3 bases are TGTGCCAGCAGCTCCCCAGCGGGAGGGCCCCCAGATACGCAGTATTTT. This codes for CASSSPAGGPPDTQYF.

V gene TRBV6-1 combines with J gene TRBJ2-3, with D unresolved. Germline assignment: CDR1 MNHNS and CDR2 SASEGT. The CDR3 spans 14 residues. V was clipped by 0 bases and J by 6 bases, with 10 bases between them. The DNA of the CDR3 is TGTGCCAGCAGTGAAGCCCCACGGCCGGATACGCAGTATTTT. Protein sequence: CASSEAPRPDTQYF.

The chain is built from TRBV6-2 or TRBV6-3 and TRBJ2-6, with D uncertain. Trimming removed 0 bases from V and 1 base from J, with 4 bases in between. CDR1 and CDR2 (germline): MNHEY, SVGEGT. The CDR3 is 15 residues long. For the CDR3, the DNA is TGTGCCAGCAGTTACTCGGGTTCTGGGGCCAACGTCCTGACTTTC. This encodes CASSYSGSGANVLTF.

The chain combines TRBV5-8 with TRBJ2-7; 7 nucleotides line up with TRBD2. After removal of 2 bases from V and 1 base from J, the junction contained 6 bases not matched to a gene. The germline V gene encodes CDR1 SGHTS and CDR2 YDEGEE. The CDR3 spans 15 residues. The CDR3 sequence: CASSLPTAGSYEQYF. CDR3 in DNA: TGTGCCAGCAGCTTACCCACAGCGGGGTCCTACGAGCAGTACTTC.

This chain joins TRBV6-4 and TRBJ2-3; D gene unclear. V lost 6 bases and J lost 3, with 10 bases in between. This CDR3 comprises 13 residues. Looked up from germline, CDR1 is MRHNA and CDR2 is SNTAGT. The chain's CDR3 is CASSRLGTDTQYF. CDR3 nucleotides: TGTGCCAGCAGCAGATTGGGTACAGATACGCAGTATTTT.

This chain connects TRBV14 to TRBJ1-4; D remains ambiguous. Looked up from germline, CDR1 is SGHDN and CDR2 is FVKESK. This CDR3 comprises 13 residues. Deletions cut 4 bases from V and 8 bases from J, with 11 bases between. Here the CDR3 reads CASSPLRREKLFF. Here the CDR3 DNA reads TGTGCCAGCAGCCCCCTTCGAAGAGAAAAACTGTTTTTT. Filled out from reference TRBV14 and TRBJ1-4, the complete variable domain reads EAGVTQFPSHSVIEKGQTVTLRCDPISGHDNLYWYRRVMGKEIKFLLHFVKESKQDESGMPNNRFLAERTGGTYSTLKVQPAELEDSGVYFCASSPLRREKLFFGSGTQLSVL.

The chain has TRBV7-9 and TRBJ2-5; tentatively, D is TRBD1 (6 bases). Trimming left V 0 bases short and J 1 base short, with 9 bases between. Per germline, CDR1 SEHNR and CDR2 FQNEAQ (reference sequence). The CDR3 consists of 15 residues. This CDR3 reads CASSLAAGAQETQYF. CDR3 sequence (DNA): TGTGCCAGCAGCTTAGCGGCAGGGGCCCAAGAGACCCAGTACTTC.

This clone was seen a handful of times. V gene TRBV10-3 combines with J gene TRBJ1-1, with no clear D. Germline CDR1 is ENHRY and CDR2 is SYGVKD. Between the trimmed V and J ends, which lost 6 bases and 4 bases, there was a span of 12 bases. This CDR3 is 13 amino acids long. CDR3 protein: CAISHSPGTEAFF. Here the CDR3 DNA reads TGTGCCATCAGCCACTCCCCGGGCACTGAAGCTTTCTTT.

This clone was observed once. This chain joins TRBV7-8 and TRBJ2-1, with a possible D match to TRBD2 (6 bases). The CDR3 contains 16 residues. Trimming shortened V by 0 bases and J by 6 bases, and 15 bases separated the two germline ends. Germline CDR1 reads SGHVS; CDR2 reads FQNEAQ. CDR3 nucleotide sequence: TGTGCCAGCAGCTTAGCGGGCGGTAGCGGACCCAATGAGCAGTTCTTC. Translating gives CASSLAGGSGPNEQFF.

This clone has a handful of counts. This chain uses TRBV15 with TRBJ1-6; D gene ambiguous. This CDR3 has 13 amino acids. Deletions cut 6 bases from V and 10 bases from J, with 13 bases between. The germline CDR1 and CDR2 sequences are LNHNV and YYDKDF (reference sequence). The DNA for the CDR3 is TGTGCCACCAGACCTGAATTGGGGTCACCCCTCCACTTT. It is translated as CATRPELGSPLHF.

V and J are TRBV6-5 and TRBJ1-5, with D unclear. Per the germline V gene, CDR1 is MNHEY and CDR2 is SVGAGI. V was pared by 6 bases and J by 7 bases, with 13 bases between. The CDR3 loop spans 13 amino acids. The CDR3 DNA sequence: TGTGCCAGCAGGCAACGTACAGTGCAGCCCCAGCATTTT. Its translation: CASRQRTVQPQHF.

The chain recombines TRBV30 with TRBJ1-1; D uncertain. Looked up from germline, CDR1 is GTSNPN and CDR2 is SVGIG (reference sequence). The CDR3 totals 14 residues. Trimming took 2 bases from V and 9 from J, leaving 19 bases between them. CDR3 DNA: TGTGCCTGGAGTCGAGCTAACCGTGGGCTTCAAGCTTTCTTT. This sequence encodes CAWSRANRGLQAFF.

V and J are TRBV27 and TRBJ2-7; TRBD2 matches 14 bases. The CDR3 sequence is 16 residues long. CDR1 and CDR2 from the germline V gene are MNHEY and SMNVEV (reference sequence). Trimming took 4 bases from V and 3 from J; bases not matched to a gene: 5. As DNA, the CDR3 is TGTGCCAGCAGTTCCCCCGGGACTAGCGGGAGCTACGAGCAGTACTTC. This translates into CASSSPGTSGSYEQYF.

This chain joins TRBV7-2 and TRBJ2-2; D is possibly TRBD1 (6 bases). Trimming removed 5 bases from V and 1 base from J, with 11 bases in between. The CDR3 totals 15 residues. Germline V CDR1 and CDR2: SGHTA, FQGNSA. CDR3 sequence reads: CASSQWGQNTGELFF. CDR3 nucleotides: TGTGCCAGCAGCCAGTGGGGACAGAACACCGGGGAGCTGTTTTTT.

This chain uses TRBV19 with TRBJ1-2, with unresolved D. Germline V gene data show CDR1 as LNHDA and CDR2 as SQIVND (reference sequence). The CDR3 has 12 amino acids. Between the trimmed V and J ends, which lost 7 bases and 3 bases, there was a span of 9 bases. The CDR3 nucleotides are TGTGCCAGTACCGACTCCTACTATGGCTACACCTTC. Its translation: CASTDSYYGYTF.

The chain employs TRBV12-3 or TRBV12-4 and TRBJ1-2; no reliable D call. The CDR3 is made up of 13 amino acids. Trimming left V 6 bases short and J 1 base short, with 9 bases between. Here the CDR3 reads CASSPTVNYGYTF. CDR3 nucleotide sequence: TGTGCCAGCAGCCCAACAGTTAACTATGGCTACACCTTC.

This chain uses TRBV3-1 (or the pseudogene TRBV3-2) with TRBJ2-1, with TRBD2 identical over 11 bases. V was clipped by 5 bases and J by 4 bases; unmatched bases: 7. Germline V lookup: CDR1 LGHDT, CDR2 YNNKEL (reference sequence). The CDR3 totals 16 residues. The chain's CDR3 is CASSSTSGSIYNEQFF. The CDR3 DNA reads TGTGCCAGCAGCTCAACTAGCGGGAGTATTTACAATGAGCAGTTCTTC.

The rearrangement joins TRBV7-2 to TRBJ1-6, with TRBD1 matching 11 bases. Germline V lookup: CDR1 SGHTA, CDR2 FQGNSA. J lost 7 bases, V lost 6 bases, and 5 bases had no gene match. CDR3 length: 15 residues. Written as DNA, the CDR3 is TGTGCCAGCAGACGGACAGGGGGCGCAAATTCACCCCTCCACTTT. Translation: CASRRTGGANSPLHF.